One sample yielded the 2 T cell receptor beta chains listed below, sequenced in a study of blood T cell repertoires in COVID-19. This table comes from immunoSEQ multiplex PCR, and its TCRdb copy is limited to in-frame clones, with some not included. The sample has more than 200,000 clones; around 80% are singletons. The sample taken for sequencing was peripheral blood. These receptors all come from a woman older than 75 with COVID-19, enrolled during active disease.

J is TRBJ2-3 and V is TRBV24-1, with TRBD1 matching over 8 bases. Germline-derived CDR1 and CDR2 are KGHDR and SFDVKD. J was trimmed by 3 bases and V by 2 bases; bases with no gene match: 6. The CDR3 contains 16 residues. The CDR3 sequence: CATSDSLTGVTDTQYF. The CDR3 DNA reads TGTGCCACCAGTGATTCGTTGACAGGGGTAACAGATACGCAGTATTTT.

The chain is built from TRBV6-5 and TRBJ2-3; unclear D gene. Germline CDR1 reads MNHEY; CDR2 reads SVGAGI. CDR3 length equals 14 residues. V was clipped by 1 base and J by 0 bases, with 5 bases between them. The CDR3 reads CASSYFYSTDTQYF. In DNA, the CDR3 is TGTGCCAGCAGTTACTTCTATAGCACAGATACGCAGTATTTT.